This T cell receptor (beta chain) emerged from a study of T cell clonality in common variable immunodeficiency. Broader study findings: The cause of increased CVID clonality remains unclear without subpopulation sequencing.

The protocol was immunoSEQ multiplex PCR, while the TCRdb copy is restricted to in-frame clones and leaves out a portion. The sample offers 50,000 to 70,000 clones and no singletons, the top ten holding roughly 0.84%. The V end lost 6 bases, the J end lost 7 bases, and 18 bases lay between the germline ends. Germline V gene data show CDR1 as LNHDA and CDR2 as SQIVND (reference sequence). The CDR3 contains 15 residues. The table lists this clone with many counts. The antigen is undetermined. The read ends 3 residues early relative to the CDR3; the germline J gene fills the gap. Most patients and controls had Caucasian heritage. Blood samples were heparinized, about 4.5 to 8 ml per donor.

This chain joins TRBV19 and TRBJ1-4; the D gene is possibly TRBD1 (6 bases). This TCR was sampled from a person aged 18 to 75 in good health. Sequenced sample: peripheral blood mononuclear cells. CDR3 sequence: CASSPGGSPTEKLFF. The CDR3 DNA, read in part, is TGTGCCAGTAGCCCGGGGGGCTCCCCCACTGAAAAA.